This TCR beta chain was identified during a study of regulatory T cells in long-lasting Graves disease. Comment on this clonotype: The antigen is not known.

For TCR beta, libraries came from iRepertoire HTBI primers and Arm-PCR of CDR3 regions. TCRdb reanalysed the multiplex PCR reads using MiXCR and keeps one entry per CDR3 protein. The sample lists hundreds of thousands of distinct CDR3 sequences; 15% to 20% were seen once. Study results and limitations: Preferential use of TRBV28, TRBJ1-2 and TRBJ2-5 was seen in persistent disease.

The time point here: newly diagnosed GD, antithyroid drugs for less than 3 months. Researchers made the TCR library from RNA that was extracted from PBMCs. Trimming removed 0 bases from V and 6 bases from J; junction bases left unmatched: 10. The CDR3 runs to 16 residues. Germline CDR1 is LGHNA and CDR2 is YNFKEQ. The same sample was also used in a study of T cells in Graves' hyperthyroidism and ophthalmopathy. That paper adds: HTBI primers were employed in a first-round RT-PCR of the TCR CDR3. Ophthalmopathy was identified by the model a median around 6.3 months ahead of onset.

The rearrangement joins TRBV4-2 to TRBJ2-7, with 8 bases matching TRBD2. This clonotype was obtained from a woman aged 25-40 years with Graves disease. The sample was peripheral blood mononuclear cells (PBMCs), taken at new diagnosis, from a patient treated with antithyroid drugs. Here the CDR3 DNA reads TGTGCCAGCAGCCAAGAGGGAACAAGACTAGCGACCGAGCAGTACTTC. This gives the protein CASSQEGTRLATEQYF.